The 32 T cell receptor beta chains listed next were all sequenced from one sample in a study of OX40 agonist ivuxolimab in advanced cancers. This table comes from immunoSEQ multiplex PCR, and its TCRdb copy is limited to in-frame clones, with some not included. The sample includes approximately 54,000 clones, more than 65% of them seen just once. Sequenced material: CD4+ or CD8+ T cells sorted from blood, taken in a trial of the OX40 agonist ivuxolimab. Receptor source: an adult with an advanced solid tumor such as melanoma, head and neck, liver or kidney cancer.

CDR3 loop: CASSGPSRTESSYEQYF. In DNA, the CDR3 is TGTGCCAGCAGCGGCCCAAGTCGGACGGAAAGCTCCTACGAGCAGTACTTC. V gene TRBV9 combines with J gene TRBJ2-7, with D unclear. The CDR3 covers 17 residues. Germline loops: CDR1 SGDLS, CDR2 YYNGEE. The V end lost 3 bases, the J end lost 0 bases, and 19 bases lay between the germline ends.

The V gene is TRBV7-9, the J gene TRBJ2-7; TRBD1 is a possible D gene (8 bases). Trimming stripped 3 bases from V and 5 bases from J, with 17 bases between. The CDR3 is 15 amino acids. Germline CDR1 and CDR2: SEHNR and FQNEAQ (reference sequence). The CDR3 region has the DNA TGTGCCAGCAGCTTGGGAGGGACAGGTTTAGACGAGCAGTACTTC. As protein: CASSLGGTGLDEQYF.

CDR3: CASSSVSGYNEQFF. CDR3 nucleotides: TGCGCCAGCAGCTCGGTCTCAGGCTACAATGAGCAGTTCTTC. V and J are TRBV5-1 and TRBJ2-1; no clear D. CDR1 is SGHRS and CDR2 is YFSETQ in the germline V gene. The CDR3 is made up of 14 amino acids. The V end lost 3 bases, the J end lost 3 bases, and 10 bases lay between the germline ends.

The genes are TRBV25-1 and TRBJ2-1, with unresolved D. From germline, CDR1 is MGHDK and CDR2 SYGVNS. The CDR3 runs to 11 residues. Trimming shortened V by 10 bases and J by 3 bases, and 7 bases separated the two germline ends. The DNA of the CDR3 is TGTGCCACAAACTACTACAATGAGCAGTTCTTC. Translation: CATNYYNEQFF.

The chain links TRBV19 to TRBJ2-7; D is perhaps TRBD1 (6 bases). The CDR3 consists of 13 residues. V was shortened by 6 bases and J by 3 bases, with 12 bases between the two germline ends. CDR1 is LNHDA and CDR2 is SQIVND in the germline V gene (reference sequence). The CDR3 sequence: CASSPQGFYEQYF. The CDR3 DNA follows: TGTGCCAGTAGCCCTCAGGGGTTCTACGAGCAGTACTTC.

The genes are TRBV6-6 and TRBJ1-3; 7 bases are a match to TRBD1. V was clipped by 7 bases and J by 0 bases; unmatched bases: 6. Germline CDR1 is MNHNY and CDR2 is SVGAGI (reference sequence). The CDR3 contains 15 residues. Here the CDR3 DNA reads TGTGCCAGCAAGGAACCAGGGGGCTCTGGAAACACCATATATTTT. The encoded protein is CASKEPGGSGNTIYF.

This clone has a handful of counts. The chain has TRBV6-1 and TRBJ2-3, with 7 bases lining up with TRBD2. The ends lost 11 bases at V and 3 bases at J; junction bases unmatched: 14. The CDR3 runs to 15 residues. Germline CDR1 and CDR2: MNHNS and SASEGT. CDR3 in amino acids: CAGTPAGPGTDTQYF. In nucleotides, the CDR3 is TGTGCCGGTACCCCAGCGGGGCCTGGGACAGATACGCAGTATTTT.

This chain connects TRBV27 to TRBJ1-1; 7 nucleotides agree with TRBD1. The junction had 8 bases not matched to a gene; V was cut back by 4 bases and J by 3 bases. CDR3 length equals 15 residues. Germline V gene sequence: CDR1 MNHEY, CDR2 SMNVEV (reference sequence). CDR3 DNA sequence: TGTGCCAGCAGTTCCAGGGACAGTGGGGACACTGAAGCTTTCTTT. This gives the protein CASSSRDSGDTEAFF.

Details on this clone: A junction end diverges from the germline sequence, so it may reflect a read error. The V call is TRBV6-5, the J call TRBJ2-7, with 8 bases lining up with TRBD2. Germline CDR1 is MNHEY and CDR2 is SVGAGI. The CDR3 has 12 amino acids. CDR3 nucleotide sequence: TGTGCCAGCAGTCAGTTAGCGGGAACGATAAGCTTC. Residues: CASSQLAGTISF.

The chain is built from TRBV6-1 and TRBJ1-3, with TRBD1 matching 9 bases. The CDR3 covers 15 residues. V shed 6 bases and J 4 bases; nucleotides not matched to a gene: 7. Germline-derived CDR1 and CDR2 are MNHNS and SASEGT. CDR3 amino acids: CASRDDRGVGNTIYF. CDR3 bases: TGTGCCAGCAGGGACGACAGGGGGGTCGGAAACACCATATATTTT.

The chain joins TRBV5-4 to TRBJ2-1, with D possibly TRBD2 on 7 matching bases. V lost 1 base and J lost 9, with 14 bases in between. The CDR3 is made up of 14 amino acids. Looked up from germline, CDR1 is SGHNT and CDR2 is YYREEE (reference sequence). CDR3 sequence: CASSLYGGAGEQFF. CDR3 in DNA: TGTGCCAGCAGCTTGTATGGGGGGGCGGGTGAGCAGTTCTTC.

The rearrangement links TRBV18 to TRBJ2-5; D remains ambiguous. Per the germline V gene, CDR1 is KGHSH and CDR2 is LQKENI. The V gene lost 3 bases and the J gene lost 2 bases, with 13 bases spanning the gap. The length of the CDR3 is 15 residues. The CDR3 bases are TGTGCCAGCTCACCGATGCCGGGCTTACAAGAGACCCAGTACTTC. Translated, it gives CASSPMPGLQETQYF.

This chain connects TRBV10-3 to TRBJ2-7; D possibly corresponds to TRBD1 (5 bases). Germline CDR1 and CDR2: ENHRY and SYGVKD. This CDR3 spans 13 amino acids. V lost 2 bases and J 2 bases, leaving 7 bases between the germline ends. DNA of the CDR3: TGTGCCATCAGTGAGCAACAGGCCTACGAGCAGTACTTC. It codes for CAISEQQAYEQYF.

The chain uses TRBV19 and TRBJ2-3; TRBD2 matches 14 bases. Germline CDR1 and CDR2: LNHDA and SQIVND (reference sequence). V was clipped by 5 bases and J by 2 bases; unmatched bases: 12. The CDR3 is 19 residues long. In DNA, the CDR3 is TGTGCCAGTAGTTTCCGGACTAGCGGGGGGACCCGTCACACAGATACGCAGTATTTT. Encoded protein: CASSFRTSGGTRHTDTQYF.

J is TRBJ1-4 and V is TRBV15, with D possibly being TRBD1 (5 bases). The germline V gene has CDR1 LNHNV and CDR2 YYDKDF (reference sequence). This CDR3 spans 18 amino acids. The germline V and J ends were trimmed by 4 bases and 2 bases, with 20 bases remaining between them. CDR3: CATSNRPGGRVTNEKLFF. CDR3 nucleotide sequence: TGTGCCACCAGCAATCGACCCGGGGGACGGGTGACTAATGAAAAACTGTTTTTT.

The CDR3 DNA is TGTGCCAGCAGGGCGGCAGGGAGGTACGAGCAGTACTTC. Translation gives CASRAAGRYEQYF. The chain carries TRBV27 and TRBJ2-7, with D possibly TRBD2 on 6 matching bases. The CDR3 loop spans 13 amino acids. In germline, CDR1 is MNHEY, CDR2 SMNVEV (reference sequence). Trimming cost V 6 bases and J 4 bases, with 13 bases left between them.

The rearrangement links TRBV6-1 to TRBJ2-7, with D perhaps TRBD2 (6 bases). The germline V and J ends were trimmed by 6 bases and 6 bases, with 12 bases remaining between them. Germline CDR1 is MNHNS and CDR2 is SASEGT. This CDR3 region has 12 residues. CDR3 sequence reads: CASREGAGEQYF. In DNA form, the CDR3 reads TGTGCCAGCAGGGAGGGTGCCGGCGAGCAGTACTTC.

This chain connects TRBV5-6 to TRBJ2-1; D unresolved. CDR1 is SGHDT, CDR2 YYEEEE, per germline. V was trimmed by 1 base and J by 9 bases, leaving 8 bases between them. The CDR3 runs 12 residues. The CDR3 nucleotides are TGTGCCAGCAGCTTGACAGCCATTGAGCAGTTCTTC. It codes for CASSLTAIEQFF.

The chain couples TRBV5-1 to TRBJ2-1; 10 bases are a match to TRBD2. Germline CDR1 SGHRS, CDR2 YFSETQ. The CDR3 runs 16 residues. With V trimmed by 0 bases and J by 6 bases, 6 bases remained unmatched. The CDR3 region has the DNA TGCGCCAGCAGCTTGGCAAGCGGGGGGGCCAGCAATGAGCAGTTCTTC. Its protein product is CASSLASGGASNEQFF. Based on the CDR3 plus reference TRBV5-1 and TRBJ2-1, the full variable domain is KAGVTQTPRYLIKTRGQQVTLSCSPISGHRSVSWYQQTPGQGLQFLFEYFSETQRNKGNFPGRFSGRQFSNSRSEMNVSTLELGDSALYLCASSLASGGASNEQFFGPGTRLTVL.

As to this clone: Other DNA sequences in this sample translate to the same CDR3. The chain recombines TRBV19 with TRBJ1-5; D unclear. V was clipped by 2 bases and J by 2 bases, with 4 bases between them. The CDR3 loop spans 13 amino acids. Germline V gene lookup returns CDR1 LNHDA and CDR2 SQIVND (reference sequence). The CDR3 sequence is CASSIRGNQPQHF. CDR3 nucleotide sequence: TGTGCCAGTAGTATAAGGGGCAATCAGCCCCAGCATTTT.

V usage is TRBV5-8 and J usage is TRBJ2-5, with 8 positions matching TRBD1. Unmatched junction bases numbered 7, after V lost 4 bases and J lost 2 bases. The CDR3 is made up of 15 amino acids. From germline, CDR1 is SGHTS and CDR2 YDEGEE. The CDR3 nucleotides are TGTGCCAGCAGCCCGGACAGGGTGTTTCAAGAGACCCAGTACTTC. Amino acid sequence: CASSPDRVFQETQYF.

This clone was found once. This rearrangement joins TRBV7-2 to TRBJ2-3; 8 nucleotides match TRBD1. Germline V gene sequence: CDR1 SGHTA, CDR2 FQGNSA. The CDR3 is 17 amino acids. V lost 3 bases to trimming and J lost 1 base; unmatched junction nucleotides: 9. The DNA of the CDR3 is TGTGCCAGCAGCTTGGGTCAAGGACAGGGAGGCACAGATACGCAGTATTTT. Its translation is CASSLGQGQGGTDTQYF.

As to this clone: One junction end disagrees with the germline gene, perhaps due to a read error. The CDR3 region is CASSESMKANTEAFF. CDR3 nucleotides: TGTGCCAGCAGTGAGTCGATGAAGGCGAACACTGAAGCTTTCTTT. The chain employs TRBV10-3 and TRBJ1-1; D remains ambiguous. The germline CDR1 and CDR2 sequences are ENHRY and SYGVKD. The CDR3 is 15 residues long.

This chain connects TRBV5-6 to TRBJ1-6, with D perhaps matching TRBD1 (5 bases). Per germline, CDR1 SGHDT and CDR2 YYEEEE. V lost 2 bases, J lost 7 bases, and 19 bases lay in between. This CDR3 spans 17 amino acids. CDR3 sequence reads: CASSFLDIGNRNSPLHF. The DNA for the CDR3 is TGTGCCAGCAGCTTCTTGGACATAGGTAATAGGAATTCACCCCTCCACTTT. The full variable domain, its missing parts supplied by reference TRBV5-6 and TRBJ1-6, is DAGVTQSPTHLIKTRGQQVTLRCSPKSGHDTVSWYQQALGQGPQFIFQYYEEEERQRGNFPDRFSGHQFPNYSSELNVNALLLGDSALYLCASSFLDIGNRNSPLHFGNGTRLTVT.

The chain joins TRBV4-3 to TRBJ1-1; 9 positions match TRBD1. This CDR3 is 17 amino acids long. V shed 4 bases and J 5 bases; nucleotides not matched to a gene: 14. Germline CDR1 reads LGHNA; CDR2 reads YSLEER. CDR3 loop: CASSPHTTGQGLTEAFF. The DNA for the CDR3 is TGCGCCAGCAGCCCCCATACCACGGGACAGGGACTAACTGAAGCTTTCTTT.

This rearrangement joins TRBV5-1 to TRBJ2-4; TRBD2 matches at 10 bases. CDR3 length: 15 residues. V gave up 4 bases and J gave up 5 bases; unmatched junction bases: 6. CDR1 and CDR2 from the germline V gene are SGHRS and YFSETQ. This chain's CDR3 is CASSPIAGGQNIQYF. The CDR3 DNA reads TGCGCCAGCAGCCCAATAGCGGGGGGCCAAAACATTCAGTACTTC.

In its sample, this clone was seen a few times. This sequence joins TRBV5-1 and TRBJ2-3; D gene unclear. This CDR3 region has 13 residues. The V and J ends lost 2 bases and 0 bases respectively, with 4 bases between them. Looked up from germline, CDR1 is SGHRS and CDR2 is YFSETQ. The CDR3 loop reads CASSFASTDTQYF. CDR3 nucleotide sequence: TGCGCCAGCAGCTTCGCTAGCACAGATACGCAGTATTTT. Based on the CDR3 plus reference TRBV5-1 and TRBJ2-3, the full variable domain is KAGVTQTPRYLIKTRGQQVTLSCSPISGHRSVSWYQQTPGQGLQFLFEYFSETQRNKGNFPGRFSGRQFSNSRSEMNVSTLELGDSALYLCASSFASTDTQYFGPGTRLTVL.

The chain carries TRBV6-1 and TRBJ2-7, with D maybe TRBD2 (6 bases). Per germline, CDR1 MNHNS and CDR2 SASEGT. The CDR3 has 11 amino acids. The V end lost 11 bases, the J end lost 2 bases, and 10 bases lay between the germline ends. CDR3 nucleotides: TGTGCCGGGGGGACGGCCTACGAGCAGTACTTC. Encoded protein: CAGGTAYEQYF.

The chain employs TRBV4-1 and TRBJ2-5, with D unresolved. The V end was cut by 0 bases, the J end by 1 base, with 12 bases between. Germline V gene sequence: CDR1 MGHRA, CDR2 YSYEKL. CDR3 length: 16 amino acids. The CDR3, as DNA: TGCGCCAGCAGCCAAGATCGAGGCAGAATCCAAGAGACCCAGTACTTC. The encoded protein is CASSQDRGRIQETQYF.

The chain uses TRBV7-8 and TRBJ2-2, with TRBD1 matching over 9 bases. CDR1 and CDR2 (germline): SGHVS, FQNEAQ. V dropped 1 base and J dropped 6; count of bases not matched to a gene: 6. There are 16 residues in the CDR3. CDR3 coding DNA: TGTGCCAGCAGCTTAGTACAGGGGGCGAGGGCCGGGGAGCTGTTTTTT. Its translation: CASSLVQGARAGELFF.

The chain couples TRBV4-3 to TRBJ1-6, with D possibly TRBD1 on 5 matching bases. The length of the CDR3 is 16 residues. V lost 1 base, J lost 9 bases, and 16 bases lay in between. Germline CDR1 and CDR2: LGHNA and YSLEER. The CDR3 loop reads CASSQARGLLASPLHF. Written as DNA, the CDR3 is TGCGCCAGCAGCCAAGCGCGGGGACTGTTGGCTTCACCCCTCCACTTT.

With respect to this clone: Distinct nucleotide sequences in the sample also encode this CDR3. The gene calls are TRBV10-3 and TRBJ1-5, with D unresolved. CDR1 and CDR2 from the germline V gene are ENHRY and SYGVKD. Trimming stripped 5 bases from V and 0 bases from J, with 5 bases between. The CDR3 consists of 13 residues. This CDR3 reads CAISRDSNQPQHF. CDR3 coding DNA: TGTGCCATCAGTAGGGATAGCAATCAGCCCCAGCATTTT.